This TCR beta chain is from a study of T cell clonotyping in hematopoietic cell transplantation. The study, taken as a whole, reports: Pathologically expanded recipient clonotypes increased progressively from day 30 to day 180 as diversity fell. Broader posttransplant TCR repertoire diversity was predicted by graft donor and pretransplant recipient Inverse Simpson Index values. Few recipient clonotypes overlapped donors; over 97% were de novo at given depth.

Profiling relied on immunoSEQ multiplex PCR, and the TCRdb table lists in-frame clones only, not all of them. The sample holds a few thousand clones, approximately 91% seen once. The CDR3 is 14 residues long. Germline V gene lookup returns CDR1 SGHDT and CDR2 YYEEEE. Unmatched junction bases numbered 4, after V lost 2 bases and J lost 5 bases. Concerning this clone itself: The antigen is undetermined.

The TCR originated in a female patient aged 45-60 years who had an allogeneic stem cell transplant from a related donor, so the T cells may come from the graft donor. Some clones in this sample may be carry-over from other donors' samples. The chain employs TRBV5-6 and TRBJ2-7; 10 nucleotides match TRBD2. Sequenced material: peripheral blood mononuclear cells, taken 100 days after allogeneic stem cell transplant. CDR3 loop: CASSFLAGENEQYF. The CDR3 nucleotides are TGTGCCAGCAGCTTCCTAGCGGGAGAGAACGAGCAGTACTTC. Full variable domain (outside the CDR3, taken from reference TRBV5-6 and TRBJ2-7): DAGVTQSPTHLIKTRGQQVTLRCSPKSGHDTVSWYQQALGQGPQFIFQYYEEEERQRGNFPDRFSGHQFPNYSSELNVNALLLGDSALYLCASSFLAGENEQYFGPGTRLTVT.